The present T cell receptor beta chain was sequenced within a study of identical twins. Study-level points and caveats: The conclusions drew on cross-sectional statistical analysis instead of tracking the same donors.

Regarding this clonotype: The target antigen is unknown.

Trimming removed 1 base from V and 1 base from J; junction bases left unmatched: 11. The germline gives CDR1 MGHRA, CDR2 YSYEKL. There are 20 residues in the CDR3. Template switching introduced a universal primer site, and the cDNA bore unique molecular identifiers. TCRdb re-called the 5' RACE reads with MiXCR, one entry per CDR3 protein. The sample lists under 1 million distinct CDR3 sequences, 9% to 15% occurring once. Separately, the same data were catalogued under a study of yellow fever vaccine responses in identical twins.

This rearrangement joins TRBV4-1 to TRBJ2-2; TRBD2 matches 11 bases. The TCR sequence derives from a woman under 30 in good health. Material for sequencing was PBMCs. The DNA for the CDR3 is TGCGCCAGCAGCCAAGCCCCGTTGGTAGCGGGGGGGCGGAACACCGGGGAGCTGTTTTTT. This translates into CASSQAPLVAGGRNTGELFF.